The 9 T cell receptor beta chains below all came from one sample that was sequenced in a study of T cell responses to AZD1222 COVID-19 vaccine (dated by TCRdb to the early 2020s). Library preparation used the immunoSEQ multiplex PCR assay. TCRdb's version of the immuneACCESS table is confined to in-frame rearrangements and falls short of the full clone set. An unresolved V gene accounts for under half of the shortfall where checked; the remainder is of unknown origin. A total of 150,000 to 200,000 clones appear in this sample, about 85% of them only once. Around 2.6% of the sample belongs to the ten largest clones. Interpreted using the paper, the time point label stands for: baseline before first vaccination. The source was peripheral blood, collected on day 0 of AZD1222 vaccination. The receptors stem from an adult in good health.

This CDR3 reads CATRTGRNTEAFF. CDR3 sequence (DNA): TGTGCCACCAGGACAGGCAGAAACACTGAAGCTTTCTTT. The chain joins TRBV24-1 to TRBJ1-1, with a tentative D call TRBD1 (6 bases). There are 13 residues in the CDR3. Germline loops: CDR1 KGHDR, CDR2 SFDVKD. The germline V and J ends were trimmed by 7 bases and 2 bases, with 10 bases remaining between them.

In this sample, this clone turned up a few times. CDR3 loop: CASSPHRLSPLHF. The CDR3 DNA reads as TGTGCCAGCAGCCCACACAGGCTTTCACCCCTCCACTTT. The chain uses TRBV3-1 (or the pseudogene TRBV3-2) and TRBJ1-6; possibly TRBD1 for D (5 bases). This CDR3 has 13 residues. The germline V gene has CDR1 LGHDT and CDR2 YNNKEL (reference sequence). The V end was cut by 4 bases, the J end by 9 bases, with 10 bases between.

V is TRBV6-1 and J is TRBJ1-2; unclear D gene. V dropped 3 bases and J dropped 6 bases, with 11 bases sitting between them. The length of the CDR3 is 13 residues. In germline, CDR1 is MNHNS, CDR2 SASEGT. CDR3 sequence (DNA): TGTGCCAGCAGTGAGTTTGTGGGCGATGGCTACACCTTC. It is translated as CASSEFVGDGYTF.

The V gene is TRBV12-5, the J gene TRBJ2-7; D could derive from TRBD1 or TRBD2 (5 bases each). Germline V gene sequence: CDR1 LGHNT, CDR2 FRNRAP. The CDR3 spans 16 residues. V was trimmed by 0 bases and J by 7 bases, leaving 19 bases between them. DNA for the CDR3: TGTGCTAGTGGTTTGGTACGAGCGTCGAGAGGGGTAGAGCAGTACTTC. This translates into CASGLVRASRGVEQYF. Drawing the rest from reference TRBV12-5 and TRBJ2-7, the complete variable domain is DARVTQTPRHKVTEMGQEVTMRCQPILGHNTVFWYRQTMMQGLELLAYFRNRAPLDDSGMPKDRFSAEMPDATLATLKIQPSEPRDSAVYFCASGLVRASRGVEQYFGPGTRLTVT.

This clone was detected a few times. Other DNA variants within this sample encode the same CDR3. J is TRBJ2-6 and V is TRBV3-1 (or the pseudogene TRBV3-2); D uncertain. V was pared by 1 base and J by 2 bases, with 6 bases between. The germline CDR1 and CDR2 sequences are LGHDT and YNNKEL (reference sequence). This CDR3 spans 15 amino acids. The CDR3 spells CASSQGRAGANVLTF. DNA for the CDR3: TGTGCCAGCAGCCAAGGCCGCGCTGGGGCCAACGTCCTGACTTTC.

The V gene is TRBV11-3, the J gene TRBJ2-5; no clear D gene. The CDR3 runs to 13 residues. Per germline, CDR1 SGHNT and CDR2 YENEEA. Trimming pared 2 bases from V and 5 bases from J, leaving 9 bases between. CDR3 sequence reads: CASSLTAVETQYF. The CDR3 DNA sequence: TGTGCCAGCAGCTTAACAGCAGTGGAGACCCAGTACTTC.

The sample holds a few counts of this clone. V is TRBV10-3 and J is TRBJ2-7, with no clear D. The CDR3 covers 13 residues. The germline V and J ends were trimmed by 2 bases and 1 base, with 6 bases remaining between them. Germline assignment: CDR1 ENHRY and CDR2 SYGVKD. The CDR3 DNA reads as TGTGCCATCAGTGAGGGGGATTCCTACGAGCAGTACTTC. Amino acids: CAISEGDSYEQYF.

This clone was seen once. V and J are TRBV3-1 (or the pseudogene TRBV3-2) and TRBJ1-4; D gene uncertain. Germline V gives CDR1 LGHDT, CDR2 YNNKEL (reference sequence). This CDR3 spans 20 amino acids. V lost 4 bases and J lost 3, with 27 bases in between. The chain's CDR3 is CASSPLHGRILSSANEKLFF. The CDR3 nucleotides are TGTGCCAGCAGCCCGCTTCACGGCCGGATCCTATCCTCTGCTAATGAAAAACTGTTTTTT.

The chain joins TRBV18 to TRBJ2-7; 9 bases line up with TRBD1. Looked up from germline, CDR1 is KGHSH and CDR2 is LQKENI. The CDR3 consists of 15 residues. Trimming removed 2 bases from V and 3 bases from J; junction bases left unmatched: 5. The CDR3 is CASSPGTGGVYEQYF. The CDR3 DNA is TGTGCCAGCTCACCAGGCACAGGGGGCGTCTACGAGCAGTACTTC.